These T cell receptor beta chains were read from a single sample in a study of Graves' ophthalmopathy and Graves' hyperthyroidism. TCRdb fed the multiplex PCR reads into MiXCR, producing one record per CDR3 protein. The top ten hold 3.3% of the sample, which has around 600,000 distinct CDR3 sequences, over 40% seen once. The material sequenced was peripheral blood. The receptors here all came from an adult man with Graves' ophthalmopathy. Both conserved end residues are part of each CDR3. Clone size appears in some rows only: once, few, many, or a class for an expanded clone.

cdr3_length	v_call	clone_size	j_call	cdr3_aa
15	TRBV6-5	many	TRBJ1-6	CASSSRTGFNSPLHF
15	TRBV20-1	many	TRBJ1-2	CSARDLDSYLGGYTF
14	TRBV10-2	-	TRBJ1-5	CASSANQGDQPQHF
18	TRBV10-2	many	TRBJ2-5	CASSLTSGGVSGQETQYF
14	TRBV7-9	many	TRBJ1-1	CASSLSAGDTEAFF
15	TRBV7-6	many	TRBJ1-2	CASSLEGQGNYGYTF
13	TRBV7-8	few	TRBJ2-1	CASSFGNYNEQFF
13	TRBV29-1	many	TRBJ1-5	CSVEDGGNQPQHF
12	TRBV20-1	many	TRBJ1-5	CSASAGLSFQHF
17	TRBV7-8	many	TRBJ1-1	CASSLAGAGKLRTEAFF
14	TRBV20-1	many	TRBJ2-5	CSAPSLGGQETQYF
13	TRBV10-3	-	TRBJ1-3	CALAIRRGNTIYF
14	TRBV29-1	many	TRBJ1-1	CSVEDLKGATEAFF